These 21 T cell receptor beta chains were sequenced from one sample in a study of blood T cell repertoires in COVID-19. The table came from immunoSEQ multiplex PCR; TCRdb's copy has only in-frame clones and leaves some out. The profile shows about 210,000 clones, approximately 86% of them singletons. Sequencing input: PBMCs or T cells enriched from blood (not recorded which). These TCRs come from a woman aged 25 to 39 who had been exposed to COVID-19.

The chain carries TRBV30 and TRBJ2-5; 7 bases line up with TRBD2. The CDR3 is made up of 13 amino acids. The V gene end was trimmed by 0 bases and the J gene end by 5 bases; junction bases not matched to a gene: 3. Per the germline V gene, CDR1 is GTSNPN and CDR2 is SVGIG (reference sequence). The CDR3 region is CAWSVGGGETQYF. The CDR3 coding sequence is TGTGCCTGGAGTGTCGGGGGAGGGGAGACCCAGTACTTC.

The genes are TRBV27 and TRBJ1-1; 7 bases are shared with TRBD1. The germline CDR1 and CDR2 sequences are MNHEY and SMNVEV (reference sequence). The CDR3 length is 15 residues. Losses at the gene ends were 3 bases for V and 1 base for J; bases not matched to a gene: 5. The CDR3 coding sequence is TGTGCCAGCAGTTTGACCGGGACAGCGAACACTGAAGCTTTCTTT. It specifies CASSLTGTANTEAFF.

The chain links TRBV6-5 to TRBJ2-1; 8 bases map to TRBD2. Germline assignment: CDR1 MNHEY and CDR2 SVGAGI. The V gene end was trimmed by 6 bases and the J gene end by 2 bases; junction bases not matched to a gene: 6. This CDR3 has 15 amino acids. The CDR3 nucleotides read TGTGCCAGCAGCGGGAGCGGGGGCCCCTACAATGAGCAGTTCTTC. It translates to CASSGSGGPYNEQFF.

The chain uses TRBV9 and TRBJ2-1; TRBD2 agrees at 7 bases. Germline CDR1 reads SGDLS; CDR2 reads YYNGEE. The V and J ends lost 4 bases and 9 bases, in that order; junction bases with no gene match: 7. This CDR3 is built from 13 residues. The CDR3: CASSPTSAVEQFF. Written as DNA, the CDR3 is TGTGCCAGCAGCCCCACTAGCGCGGTTGAGCAGTTCTTC.

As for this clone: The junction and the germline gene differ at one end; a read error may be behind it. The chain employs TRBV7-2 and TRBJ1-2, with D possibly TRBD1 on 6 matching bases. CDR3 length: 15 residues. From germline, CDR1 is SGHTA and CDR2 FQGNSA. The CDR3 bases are TGTGCCAGCACCTTACGGGGGGCGTCGGAATATGGCTACACCTTC. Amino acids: CASTLRGASEYGYTF.

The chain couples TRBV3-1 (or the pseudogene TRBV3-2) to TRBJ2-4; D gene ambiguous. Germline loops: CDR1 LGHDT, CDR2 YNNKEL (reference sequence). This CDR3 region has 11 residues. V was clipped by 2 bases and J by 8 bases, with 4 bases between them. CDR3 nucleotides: TGTGCCAGCAGCCAACGGGACATTCAGTACTTC. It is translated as CASSQRDIQYF.

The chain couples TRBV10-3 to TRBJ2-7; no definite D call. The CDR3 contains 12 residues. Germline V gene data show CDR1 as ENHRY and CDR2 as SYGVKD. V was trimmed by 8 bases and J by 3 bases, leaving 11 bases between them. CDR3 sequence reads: CAIGSANYEQYF. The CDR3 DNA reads TGTGCCATCGGTTCCGCTAACTACGAGCAGTACTTC.

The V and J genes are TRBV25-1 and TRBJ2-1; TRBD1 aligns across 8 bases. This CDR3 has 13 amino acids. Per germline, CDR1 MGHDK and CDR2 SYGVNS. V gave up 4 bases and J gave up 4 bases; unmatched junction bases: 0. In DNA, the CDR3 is TGTGCCAGCAGTGGACAGGGGTACAATGAGCAGTTCTTC. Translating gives CASSGQGYNEQFF.

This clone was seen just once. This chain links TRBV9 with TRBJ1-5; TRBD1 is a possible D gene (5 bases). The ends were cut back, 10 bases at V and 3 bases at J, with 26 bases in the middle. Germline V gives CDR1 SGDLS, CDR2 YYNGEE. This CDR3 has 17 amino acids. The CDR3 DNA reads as TGTGCCGGGTCTTTCTTCGGCGGGGACCCCGACAATCAGCCCCAGCATTTT. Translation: CAGSFFGGDPDNQPQHF.

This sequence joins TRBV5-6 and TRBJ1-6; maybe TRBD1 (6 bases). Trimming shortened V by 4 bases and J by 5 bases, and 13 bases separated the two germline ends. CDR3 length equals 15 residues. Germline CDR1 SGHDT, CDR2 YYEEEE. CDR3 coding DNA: TGTGCCAGCAGCCACCTCCGGGACAATAATTCACCCCTCCACTTT. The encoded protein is CASSHLRDNNSPLHF.

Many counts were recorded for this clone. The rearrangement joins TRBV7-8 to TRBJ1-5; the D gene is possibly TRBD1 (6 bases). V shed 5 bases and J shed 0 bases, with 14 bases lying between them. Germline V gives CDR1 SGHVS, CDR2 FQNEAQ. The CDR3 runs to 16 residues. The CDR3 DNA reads TGTGCCAGCAGCCTACAGGGTGGGCATAGCAATCAGCCCCAGCATTTT. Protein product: CASSLQGGHSNQPQHF.

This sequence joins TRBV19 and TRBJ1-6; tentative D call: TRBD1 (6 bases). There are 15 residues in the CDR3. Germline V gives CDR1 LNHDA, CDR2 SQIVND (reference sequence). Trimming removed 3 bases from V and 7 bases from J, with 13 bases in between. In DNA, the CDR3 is TGTGCCAGTAGTATGGACAGTCCGCCAAATTCACCCCTCCACTTT. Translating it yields CASSMDSPPNSPLHF.

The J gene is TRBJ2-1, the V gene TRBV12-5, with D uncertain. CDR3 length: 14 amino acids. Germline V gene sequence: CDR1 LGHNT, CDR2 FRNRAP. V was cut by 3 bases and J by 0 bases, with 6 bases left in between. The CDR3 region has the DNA TGTGCTAGTGGTTTCCTTAGCTCCTACAATGAGCAGTTCTTC. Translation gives CASGFLSSYNEQFF.

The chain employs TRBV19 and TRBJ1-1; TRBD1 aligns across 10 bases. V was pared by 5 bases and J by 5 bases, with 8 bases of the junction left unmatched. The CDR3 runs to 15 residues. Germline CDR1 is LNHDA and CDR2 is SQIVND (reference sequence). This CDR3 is CASSPLKGQGTEAFF. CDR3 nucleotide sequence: TGTGCCAGTAGTCCCCTGAAGGGACAGGGGACTGAAGCTTTCTTT.

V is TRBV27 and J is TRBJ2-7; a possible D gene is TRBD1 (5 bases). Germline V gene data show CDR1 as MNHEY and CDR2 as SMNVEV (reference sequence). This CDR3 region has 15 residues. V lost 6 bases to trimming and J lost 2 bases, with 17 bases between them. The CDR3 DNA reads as TGTGCCAGCAGACCATCTCAGGGTAGGGCCTACGAGCAGTACTTC. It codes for CASRPSQGRAYEQYF.

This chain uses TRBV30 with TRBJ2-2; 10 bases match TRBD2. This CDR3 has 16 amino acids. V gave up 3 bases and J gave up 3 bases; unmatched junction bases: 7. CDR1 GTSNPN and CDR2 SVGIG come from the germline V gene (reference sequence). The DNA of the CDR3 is TGTGCCTGGAGCCGAGCGGGGGGGTCGCACACCGGGGAGCTGTTTTTT. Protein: CAWSRAGGSHTGELFF.

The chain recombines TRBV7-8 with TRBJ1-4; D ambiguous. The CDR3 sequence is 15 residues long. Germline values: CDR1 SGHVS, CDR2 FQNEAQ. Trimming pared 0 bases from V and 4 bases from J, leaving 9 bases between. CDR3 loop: CASSLAGRFNEKLFF. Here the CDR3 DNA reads TGTGCCAGCAGCTTAGCGGGCAGGTTTAATGAAAAACTGTTTTTT.

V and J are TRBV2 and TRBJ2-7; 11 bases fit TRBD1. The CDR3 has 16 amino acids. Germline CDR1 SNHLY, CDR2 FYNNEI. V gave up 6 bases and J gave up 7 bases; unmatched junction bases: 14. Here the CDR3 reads CASRERTGTGGLEQYF. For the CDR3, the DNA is TGTGCCAGCAGGGAGAGGACTGGGACAGGGGGGCTAGAGCAGTACTTC.

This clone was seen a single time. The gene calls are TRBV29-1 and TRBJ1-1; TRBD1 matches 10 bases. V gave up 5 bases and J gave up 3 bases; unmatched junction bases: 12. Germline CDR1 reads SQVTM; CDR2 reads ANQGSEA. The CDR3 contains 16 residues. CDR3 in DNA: TGCAGCGTTCCGGGCGCCAGACAGGGGGCGGACACTGAAGCTTTCTTT. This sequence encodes CSVPGARQGADTEAFF.

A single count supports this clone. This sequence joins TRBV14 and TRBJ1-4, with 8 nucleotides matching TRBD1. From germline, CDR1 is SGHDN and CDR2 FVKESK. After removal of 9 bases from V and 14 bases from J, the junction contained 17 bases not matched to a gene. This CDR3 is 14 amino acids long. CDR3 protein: CASSLEPGQGDLFF. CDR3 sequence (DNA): TGTGCCAGTTCCCTGGAGCCTGGACAGGGAGATCTGTTTTTT.

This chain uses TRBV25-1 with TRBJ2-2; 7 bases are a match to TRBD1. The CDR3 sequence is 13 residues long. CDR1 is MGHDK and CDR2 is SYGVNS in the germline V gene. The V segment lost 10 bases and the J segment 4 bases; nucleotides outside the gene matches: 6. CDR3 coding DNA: TGTGCCACAAGGGGGCCGGGCACCGGGGAGCTGTTTTTT. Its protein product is CATRGPGTGELFF.